This entry features one T cell receptor (beta chain) sequence. Antigen unknown. The study enrolled healthy HIV-negative adults without recent acute infections or vaccinations as donors. Tens of millions of PBMCs served as the genomic DNA source for unsorted samples. Repertoires were generated with immunoSEQ multiplex PCR, while TCRdb's copy carries only in-frame clones and drops some. The sample carries fewer than 650,000 clones, around 80% recorded once. The record originates from a study of shared clonotypes between healthy human individuals. Study findings and constraints: It was expected that sequencing depth would affect clonotype sharing among donors.

Trimming took 1 base from V and 5 from J; bases not matched to a gene: 4. The CDR3 has 17 residues. Germline V gene data show CDR1 as LGHNA and CDR2 as YNFKEQ. The sample comprised PBMCs. The chain carries TRBV4-2 and TRBJ2-2; TRBD2 aligns across 13 bases. The clonotype comes from a woman aged 40 to 49 in good health. Some clones in this sample may be carry-over from other donors' samples. The CDR3: CASSQGTSGSGTGELFF. DNA for the CDR3: TGTGCCAGCAGCCAAGGGACTAGCGGGAGTGGTACCGGGGAGCTGTTTTTT.